The rows below give T cell receptor beta chains drawn from one sample of a study of control samples from healthy donors and cancer patients. The table came from immunoSEQ multiplex PCR; TCRdb's copy has only in-frame clones and leaves some out. The sample contains about 110,000 clones, approximately 84% of which appear only once. Source material: blood. Receptor source: a man in his late teens or twenties in good health. Each CDR3 is given with its conserved first and last residue. The D gene is left open where the match is weak. A clone size is listed for some rows: how often the clone was seen (once, few, many), or a class if it is expanded.

abundance	v_gene	j_gene	d_gene	CDR3nt	CDR3aa
NA	TRBV23-1	TRBJ1-3	TRBD1	TGCGCCAGTTTCATGGTCAGGGGGCTGGGAAACACCATATATTTT	CASFMVRGLGNTIYF
NA	TRBV11-2	TRBJ2-7	NA	TGTGCCAGCAGCTTAGCGGGGGAGTACTACGAGCAGTACTTC	CASSLAGEYYEQYF
NA	TRBV6-2/TRBV6-3	TRBJ2-5	TRBD1	TGTGCCAGCAGTTACCAGACCGGGACAGGGAAAATTCTCGAGACCCAGTACTTC	CASSYQTGTGKILETQYF
NA	TRBV18	TRBJ1-3	NA	TGTGCCAGCTCGTCTGGCAGGGCTGGAAACACCATATATTTT	CASSSGRAGNTIYF
NA	TRBV6-1	TRBJ2-5	TRBD1	TGTGCCAGCAGTGAAGCCTCCGGGACAGGGGGGGAGACCCAGTACTTC	CASSEASGTGGETQYF
NA	TRBV11-2	TRBJ1-6	NA	TGTGCCAGCACCCTCCTCAGGCAGGGCAGGTATTCACCCCTCCACTTT	CASTLLRQGRYSPLHF
NA	TRBV10-1	TRBJ2-3	NA	TGCGCCAGCAGTAAATTCGGGGTTGGAGATACGCAGTATTTT	CASSKFGVGDTQYF
NA	TRBV9	TRBJ1-2	NA	TGTGCCAGCAGCGTGTCGATCTCCCGGGGCCACTATGGCTACACCTTC	CASSVSISRGHYGYTF
NA	TRBV28	TRBJ2-3	TRBD2	TGTGCCAGCAGTTCCACTAGCGGGGGGGAGTATACGCAGTATTTT	CASSSTSGGEYTQYF
once	TRBV4-3	TRBJ1-2	NA	TGCGCCAGCAGCCTCGACAGGTCCCTGAACTATGGCTACACCTTC	CASSLDRSLNYGYTF
NA	TRBV29-1	TRBJ1-1	NA	TGCAGCGTTGATTTAAGGGGCACTGAAGCTTTCTTT	CSVDLRGTEAFF
few	TRBV19	TRBJ2-3	NA	TGTGCCAGTAGTATAACGCGTAGCACAGATACGCAGTATTTT	CASSITRSTDTQYF
many	TRBV2	TRBJ1-2	NA	TGTGCCAGCAGTGACCATGGCTACACCTTC	CASSDHGYTF
NA	TRBV5-1	TRBJ2-3	TRBD1	TGCGCCAGCAGCTTGGGGGGACAGGGGTTTGGAGATACGCAGTATTTT	CASSLGGQGFGDTQYF
once	TRBV30	TRBJ2-1	NA	TGTGCCTGGAGTTGGGAGACTACCTACAATGAGCAGTTCTTC	CAWSWETTYNEQFF
NA	TRBV27	TRBJ1-5	NA	TGTGCCCCGTGGGACGCGGCCACTCATCAGCCCCAGCATTTT	CAPWDAATHQPQHF
NA	TRBV4-1	TRBJ1-5	TRBD1	TGCGCCAGCAGCCAAGACACCGGGACAGGGGATCAGCCCCAGCATTTT	CASSQDTGTGDQPQHF
NA	TRBV30	TRBJ1-1	NA	TGTGCCTGGACAGATAACACTGAAGCTTTCTTT	CAWTDNTEAFF
once	TRBV28	TRBJ2-7	NA	TGTGCCAGCAGTTTACGGTCCCCGAGCTCCTACGAGCAGTACTTC	CASSLRSPSSYEQYF
NA	TRBV5-6	TRBJ2-5	NA	TGTGCCAGCAGCTACGGGGTACAAGAGACCCAGTACTTC	CASSYGVQETQYF
NA	TRBV6-5	TRBJ1-2	NA	TGTGCCATCCTCACAGGGTCATACTATGGCTACACCTTC	CAILTGSYYGYTF
few	TRBV5-5	TRBJ1-4	NA	TGTGCCAGCAGCCCAGGTGGGGTCCGGAAGGAAAAACTGTTTTTT	CASSPGGVRKEKLFF
NA	TRBV9	TRBJ2-5	TRBD2	TGTGCCAGCAGCGTAGGCGGGGGGGCCCAGACCCAGTACTTC	CASSVGGGAQTQYF
few	TRBV5-6	TRBJ2-3	NA	TGTGCCAGCAGCTTGGGACTAGTCCCCGAAGATACGCAGTATTTT	CASSLGLVPEDTQYF
NA	TRBV30	TRBJ1-1	NA	TGTGCCTGGGGTCTCGGGGTTAAGAACACTGAAGCTTTCTTT	CAWGLGVKNTEAFF
NA	TRBV5-6	TRBJ1-4	NA	TGTGCCAGCAGCTTCAGTTTGGTCGAAAATGAAAAACTGTTTTTT	CASSFSLVENEKLFF
once	TRBV28	TRBJ2-7	TRBD2	TGTGCCAGCAGCGACGGGGGGGCCAAGATCTCGCTAATATACGAGCAGTACTTC	CASSDGGAKISLIYEQYF
NA	TRBV5-4	TRBJ2-6	NA	TGTGCCAGCAGCCTCCCCAGGGTTGCTGGGGCCAACGTCCTGACTTTC	CASSLPRVAGANVLTF
few	TRBV25-1	TRBJ1-1	TRBD1	TGTGCCAGCAGTGAATATATCAGGGGACAGGGGGCGAAAACTGAAGCTTTCTTT	CASSEYIRGQGAKTEAFF
NA	TRBV6-5	TRBJ1-1	NA	TGTGCCAGCAGTTACAGTGCAGGGTCGGAGGCTTTCTTT	CASSYSAGSEAFF
NA	TRBV27	TRBJ1-1	NA	TGTGCCAGCAGTTCCCCTGTCACCCGAGAAGCTTTCTTT	CASSSPVTREAFF
NA	TRBV25-1	TRBJ2-2	NA	TGTGCCAGCAGCGACAGACTCAGGGTGTTGGGGACCGGGGAGCTGTTTTTT	CASSDRLRVLGTGELFF